The present T cell receptor beta chain was sequenced within a study of T cells in Graves' hyperthyroidism and ophthalmopathy. The study, taken as a whole, reports: A 13 V-J signature model discriminated ophthalmopathy versus stable hyperthyroidism. Blood also held most thyroid clonotypes expanded beyond 0.001. Before onset, ophthalmopathy was predicted by the model a median around 6.5 months earlier.

TCR beta CDR3 regions were amplified from RNA transcripts. HTBI primers drove first-round RT-PCR of the TCR CDR3. TCRdb re-analysed the multiplex PCR reads in MiXCR, keeping a single row per CDR3 protein. There are about 530,000 distinct CDR3 sequences in the sample; approximately 17% occur only once, and approximately 18% lies in the top ten. V lost 8 bases and J lost 5; bases outside the gene matches: 12. There are 14 residues in the CDR3. The germline V gene encodes CDR1 GTSNPN and CDR2 SVGIG (reference sequence). Points on this clonotype: Its specificity is not known.

The sequence was collected from a woman under 30 with Graves' ophthalmopathy. The chain has TRBV30 and TRBJ2-7; the match to TRBD1 covers 10 bases. Source material: blood. The CDR3, as DNA: TGTGCCGGGACCTTCGGGACAGGGGACCACGAGCAGTACTTC. Its translation: CAGTFGTGDHEQYF.